The clone carrying this T cell receptor beta chain showed up just a few times. Its antigen is currently unknown. An amount of RNA that ranged from roughly 0.5 to 1 ug was reverse transcribed with random hexamers. TCRdb fed the immunoSEQ multiplex PCR reads into MiXCR, producing one record per CDR3 protein. The table includes about 180,000 distinct CDR3 sequences, around 94% detected once. This entry belongs to a study of CD8 T cells in Susac syndrome. CDR1 and CDR2 from the germline V gene are SGHTA and FQGTGA. The CDR3 length is 13 residues. The V end was cut by 4 bases, the J end by 2 bases, with 6 bases between. Findings and caveats of the study: As the study acknowledged, the number of individuals in its TCR sequencing and HLA analysis was relatively small.

The sequenced material came from CD4+ T cells from PBMCs. The clonotype was recovered from a human donor with Susac syndrome. This chain links TRBV7-3 with TRBJ2-1, with unresolved D. In DNA form, the CDR3 reads TGTGCCAGCAGCTCTGACCCCTACAATGAGCAGTTCTTC. Protein sequence: CASSSDPYNEQFF.